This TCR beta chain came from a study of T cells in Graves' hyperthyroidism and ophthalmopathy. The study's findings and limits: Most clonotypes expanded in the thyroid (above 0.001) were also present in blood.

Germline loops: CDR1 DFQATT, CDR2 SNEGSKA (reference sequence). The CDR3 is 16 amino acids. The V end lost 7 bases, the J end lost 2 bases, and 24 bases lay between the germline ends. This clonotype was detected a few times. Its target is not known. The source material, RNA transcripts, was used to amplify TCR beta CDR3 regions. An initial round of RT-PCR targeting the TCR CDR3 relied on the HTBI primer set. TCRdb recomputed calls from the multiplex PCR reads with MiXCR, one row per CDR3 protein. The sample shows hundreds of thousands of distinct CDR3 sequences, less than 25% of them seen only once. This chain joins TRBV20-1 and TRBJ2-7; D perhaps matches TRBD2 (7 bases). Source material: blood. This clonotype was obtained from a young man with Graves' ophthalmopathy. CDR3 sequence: CSVDGGAHTLAYEQYF. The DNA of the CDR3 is TGCAGTGTCGATGGGGGGGCGCACACCCTAGCCTACGAGCAGTACTTC.